Presented here are 2 T cell receptor beta chains from one specimen sequenced in a study of CD8+ T cells in alopecia areata. Treatment indicated: oral pan-JAK inhibitor, 5-10 mg twice daily. Isolated RNA was reverse transcribed into cDNA used as the sequencing template. Sequencing was performed with immunoSEQ multiplex PCR; in TCRdb, only in-frame clones are kept and a portion is missing. The sample has about 200,000 clones; about 64% are singletons. The sample in question was CD4+ T cells sorted from blood, obtained at week 4, from a patient treated with tofacitinib. These receptors all come from a human donor with alopecia areata.

The chain couples TRBV4-2 to TRBJ1-4; 7 nucleotides line up with TRBD1. CDR1 and CDR2 (germline): LGHNA, YNFKEQ. The length of the CDR3 is 15 residues. Trimming cost V 2 bases and J 3 bases; bases outside gene matches: 3. The CDR3 DNA sequence: TGTGCCAGCAGCCAACCACAGGGGCCTAATGAAAAACTGTTTTTT. Amino acid sequence: CASSQPQGPNEKLFF.

CDR3 in amino acids: CASSLAPNRGGQTDTQYF. CDR3 sequence (DNA): TGTGCCAGCAGCTTAGCACCCAATCGAGGGGGACAAACAGATACGCAGTATTTT. The rearrangement uses TRBV7-8 and TRBJ2-3, with a tentative D call TRBD1 (6 bases). The CDR3 has 18 amino acids. CDR1 and CDR2 (germline): SGHVS, FQNEAQ. V lost 0 bases and J 3 bases, leaving 19 bases between the germline ends. The complete variable domain, with remaining parts taken from reference TRBV7-8 and TRBJ2-3, reads GAGVSQSPRYKVAKRGQDVALRCDPISGHVSLFWYQQALGQGPEFLTYFQNEAQLDKSGLPSDRFFAERPEGSVSTLKIQRTQQEDSAVYLCASSLAPNRGGQTDTQYFGPGTRLTVL.